A single sample gave rise to the 28 T cell receptor beta chains below, sequenced in a study of blood T cell repertoires in COVID-19. The data were produced by immunoSEQ multiplex PCR, yet TCRdb's version contains in-frame clones alone and is incomplete. The data show roughly 380,000 clones, 81% seen once. The sample comprised peripheral blood. These receptors were obtained from a human donor with acute or convalescent COVID-19. The donor label of this sample is uncertain.

The rearrangement joins TRBV12-3 or TRBV12-4 to TRBJ2-5; weak D call: TRBD2 (5 bases). Trimming shortened V by 5 bases and J by 5 bases, and 12 bases separated the two germline ends. The CDR3 runs 13 residues. The CDR3 DNA reads as TGTGCCAGCAGTCAACCGGAGGCGGAGACCCAGTACTTC. It specifies CASSQPEAETQYF.

This CDR3 is CASSIAGGATGELFF. CDR3 DNA: TGTGCCAGCAGTATAGCGGGCGGGGCCACCGGGGAGCTGTTTTTT. This chain connects TRBV6-5 to TRBJ2-2; 7 nucleotides align to TRBD2. The germline CDR1 and CDR2 sequences are MNHEY and SVGAGI. V lost 5 bases to trimming and J lost 4 bases; unmatched junction nucleotides: 7. CDR3 size: 15 residues.

The J gene is TRBJ1-1, the V gene TRBV6-6, with 9 nucleotides matching TRBD1. CDR3 length: 11 residues. J gave up 8 bases and V 7 bases, and 2 bases lay outside the gene matches. The germline V gene has CDR1 MNHNY and CDR2 SVGAGI (reference sequence). The CDR3 region has the DNA TGTGCCAGCACAACAGGGGGCGAAGCTTTCTTT. This translates into CASTTGGEAFF.

This rearrangement joins TRBV19 to TRBJ2-7; TRBD1 matches 10 bases. Germline CDR1 LNHDA, CDR2 SQIVND (reference sequence). There are 15 residues in the CDR3. V trimming: 3 bases; J trimming: 3 bases; junction bases outside the gene matches: 5. The CDR3: CASSIPGTGVYEQYF. The CDR3 DNA is TGTGCCAGTAGTATCCCCGGGACAGGGGTCTACGAGCAGTACTTC.

This chain links TRBV14 with TRBJ1-6; no definite D call. Deletions cut 0 bases from V and 7 bases from J, with 7 bases between. CDR1 and CDR2 (germline): SGHDN, FVKESK. CDR3 size: 14 residues. CDR3 sequence (DNA): TGTGCCAGCAGCCAAGAGTTCCGGAATTCACCCCTCCACTTT. Its translation is CASSQEFRNSPLHF.

V usage is TRBV11-3 and J usage is TRBJ1-1; a possible D gene is TRBD1 (5 bases). Germline V gene lookup returns CDR1 SGHNT and CDR2 YENEEA. The CDR3 runs to 16 residues. Trimming shortened V by 4 bases and J by 1 base, and 16 bases separated the two germline ends. In nucleotides, the CDR3 is TGTGCCAGCAGCTCCGACCCCTCCACAGGGAACACTGAAGCTTTCTTT. As protein: CASSSDPSTGNTEAFF.

The V and J genes are TRBV19 and TRBJ2-1; possibly TRBD2 for D (5 bases). V dropped 4 bases and J dropped 6 bases, with 13 bases sitting between them. Germline lookup yields CDR1 LNHDA and CDR2 SQIVND (reference sequence). The CDR3 sequence is 14 residues long. The CDR3 is CASSNGILGNEQFF. CDR3 nucleotides: TGTGCCAGTAGTAACGGGATTCTCGGCAATGAGCAGTTCTTC.

This clone has just one count. The rearrangement joins TRBV2 to TRBJ2-1, with 10 bases that match TRBD2. In germline, CDR1 is SNHLY, CDR2 FYNNEI. V shed 6 bases and J 2 bases; nucleotides not matched to a gene: 7. The CDR3 consists of 16 residues. The CDR3 loop is CASSATSGFTYNEQFF. In DNA form, the CDR3 reads TGTGCCAGCAGCGCGACTAGCGGGTTCACCTACAATGAGCAGTTCTTC.

The J gene is TRBJ1-5, the V gene TRBV28, with 7 nucleotides matching TRBD1. The germline gives CDR1 MDHEN, CDR2 SYDVKM. The V gene end was trimmed by 7 bases and the J gene end by 3 bases; junction bases not matched to a gene: 6. There are 14 residues in the CDR3. The CDR3: CASMGRGTNQPQHF. CDR3 sequence (DNA): TGTGCCAGCATGGGCAGGGGGACCAATCAGCCCCAGCATTTT.

The genes are TRBV30 and TRBJ2-2, with D tentatively TRBD2 (6 bases). CDR3 size: 15 residues. Germline V CDR1 and CDR2: GTSNPN, SVGIG (reference sequence). Trimming shortened V by 3 bases and J by 2 bases, and 13 bases separated the two germline ends. The chain's CDR3 is CAWRLGRPNTGELFF. The CDR3 DNA follows: TGTGCCTGGAGGTTGGGGAGGCCAAACACCGGGGAGCTGTTTTTT.

V gene TRBV19 combines with J gene TRBJ1-1; D not resolved. The V gene lost 5 bases and the J gene lost 0 bases, with 13 bases spanning the gap. The CDR3 is made up of 15 amino acids. Germline V lookup: CDR1 LNHDA, CDR2 SQIVND (reference sequence). CDR3 DNA sequence: TGTGCCAGTAGTCGCCGGTATTCGATGAACACTGAAGCTTTCTTT. Translating gives CASSRRYSMNTEAFF.

V is TRBV4-1 and J is TRBJ1-3; 9 bases match TRBD1. V lost 1 base and J lost 0; bases outside the gene matches: 7. The length of the CDR3 is 18 residues. Germline V gives CDR1 MGHRA, CDR2 YSYEKL. CDR3 nucleotide sequence: TGCGCCAGCAGCCAAGTGGGGCCGGGACAGGGCTCTGGAAACACCATATATTTT. The encoded protein is CASSQVGPGQGSGNTIYF.

Here the CDR3 DNA reads TGCGCCAGCAGGCCACGGACAGGGAATCGGAACACTGAAGCTTTCTTT. Its translation is CASRPRTGNRNTEAFF. The chain joins TRBV5-1 to TRBJ1-1, with 8 bases aligning to TRBD1. This CDR3 has 16 residues. V was pared by 5 bases and J by 1 base, with 10 bases of the junction left unmatched. Germline loops: CDR1 SGHRS, CDR2 YFSETQ.

J is TRBJ2-1 and V is TRBV29-1; D is unclear. The CDR3 loop spans 12 amino acids. V gave up 4 bases and J gave up 0 bases, with 4 bases separating them. The germline gives CDR1 SQVTM, CDR2 ANQGSEA. The CDR3 sequence: CSVGSSYNEQFF. Here the CDR3 DNA reads TGCAGCGTTGGTAGCTCCTACAATGAGCAGTTCTTC.

This clone was seen a single time. The junction does not match germline at one end; this may be a read error. V usage is TRBV7-2 and J usage is TRBJ2-3; possible D gene TRBD2, 7 bases. Germline V lookup: CDR1 SGHTA, CDR2 FQGNSA. The CDR3 totals 15 residues. The chain's CDR3 is CASSLVGGVRNTQYF. In DNA, the CDR3 is TGTGCCAGCAGTTTAGTAGGGGGGGTGAGAAATACGCAGTATTTT. The full variable domain, rest sourced from reference TRBV7-2 and TRBJ2-3, is GAGVSQSPSNKVTEKGKDVELRCDPISGHTALYWYRQSLGQGLEFLIYFQGNSAPDKSGLPSDRFSAERTGGSVSTLTIQRTQQEDSAVYLCASSLVGGVRNTQYFGPGTRLTVL.

This clone occurred many times. The genes are TRBV5-8 and TRBJ1-2, with 9 bases lining up with TRBD1. CDR3 length: 13 amino acids. Germline assignment: CDR1 SGHTS and CDR2 YDEGEE. V lost 4 bases to trimming and J lost 10 bases; unmatched junction nucleotides: 8. The chain's CDR3 is CASSNRGLRDYTF. DNA of the CDR3: TGTGCCAGCAGCAACAGGGGGCTGAGGGACTACACCTTC.

The sample holds one count of this clone. The J gene is TRBJ1-2, the V gene TRBV5-5; 7 bases are shared with TRBD1. The CDR3 length is 15 residues. Germline values: CDR1 SGHKS, CDR2 YYEKEE (reference sequence). The ends lost 2 bases at V and 7 bases at J; junction bases unmatched: 11. CDR3 coding DNA: TGTGCCAGCAGCTTCGGACAGGCACACCGGGGTGGCTACACCTTC. This encodes CASSFGQAHRGGYTF. The variable domain in full, completed from reference TRBV5-5 and TRBJ1-2, reads DAGVTQSPTHLIKTRGQQVTLRCSPISGHKSVSWYQQVLGQGPQFIFQYYEKEERGRGNFPDRFSARQFPNYSSELNVNALLLGDSALYLCASSFGQAHRGGYTFGSGTRLTVV.

In DNA, the CDR3 is TGTGCCAGCAGCTTCCAGAAGAACACTGAAGCTTTCTTT. Translated: CASSFQKNTEAFF. This chain joins TRBV5-4 and TRBJ1-1; D unclear. This CDR3 is built from 13 residues. Germline V gene lookup returns CDR1 SGHNT and CDR2 YYREEE (reference sequence). Deletions cut 2 bases from V and 1 base from J, with 6 bases between.

The V gene is TRBV4-1, the J gene TRBJ2-4, with TRBD1 identical over 12 bases. The trim removed 5 bases at V and 7 bases at J, leaving 12 bases unmatched. The CDR3 runs 17 residues. Germline V gives CDR1 MGHRA, CDR2 YSYEKL. CDR3 coding DNA: TGCGCCAGCAGCGGGGACAGGGGGCGACGGCTGGGTAACATTCAGTACTTC. Protein product: CASSGDRGRRLGNIQYF.

The rearrangement uses TRBV6-5 and TRBJ1-6, with D possibly matching TRBD1 (5 bases). In germline, CDR1 is MNHEY, CDR2 SVGAGI. The CDR3 runs to 15 residues. V was clipped by 5 bases and J by 4 bases, with 12 bases between them. The chain's CDR3 is CASSRRGGYNSPLHF. Here the CDR3 DNA reads TGTGCCAGCAGTAGGCGGGGGGGATATAATTCACCCCTCCACTTT.

This chain connects TRBV21-1 to TRBJ1-1. TRBV21-1 is designated a pseudogene. The CDR3 spans 14 residues. The CDR3 coding sequence is TGTGCCAGCAGCAAATGTGCGGGAGAGACTGAAGCTTTCTTT. Amino acids: CASSKCAGETEAFF.

The chain couples TRBV10-3 to TRBJ2-7; TRBD2 aligns across 12 bases. V dropped 11 bases and J dropped 9; count of bases not matched to a gene: 11. Per the germline V gene, CDR1 is ENHRY and CDR2 is SYGVKD. The CDR3 length is 13 residues. CDR3 loop: CASASSGRAGQYF. CDR3 coding DNA: TGTGCCTCCGCCTCTAGCGGGAGGGCCGGGCAGTACTTC.

The chain links TRBV24-1 to TRBJ2-1; TRBD1 might be the D (5 bases). The V end was cut by 7 bases, the J end by 5 bases, with 20 bases between. The CDR3 length is 16 residues. CDR1 is KGHDR, CDR2 SFDVKD, per germline. CDR3 DNA: TGTGCCACCAGGGACAAAGGATCGACGAGAAACAATGAGCAGTTCTTC. It is translated as CATRDKGSTRNNEQFF.

The chain recombines TRBV2 with TRBJ1-1; possibly TRBD1 for D (5 bases). Trimming removed 7 bases at V and 1 base at J, with 13 bases between. CDR3 size: 14 residues. Germline lookup yields CDR1 SNHLY and CDR2 FYNNEI. This chain's CDR3 is CASTTRQQNTEAFF. CDR3 nucleotide sequence: TGTGCCAGCACCACTCGACAGCAGAACACTGAAGCTTTCTTT.

The J gene is TRBJ2-4, the V gene TRBV4-1; D possibly corresponds to TRBD2 (7 bases). Germline loops: CDR1 MGHRA, CDR2 YSYEKL. This CDR3 is built from 17 residues. Trimming took off 1 base at V and 5 bases at J, with 18 bases between the two ends. The chain's CDR3 is CASSQAPAGAFQNIQYF. The CDR3 region has the DNA TGCGCCAGCAGCCAAGCTCCCGCGGGGGCCTTTCAAAACATTCAGTACTTC.

In DNA form, the CDR3 reads TGTGCCAGCAGCAGTAGCGGAGATGAGCAGTTCTTC. Translated, it gives CASSSSGDEQFF. The rearrangement uses TRBV11-3 and TRBJ2-1, with a possible D match to TRBD2 (6 bases). This CDR3 has 12 amino acids. Germline-derived CDR1 and CDR2 are SGHNT and YENEEA. Trimming pared 5 bases from V and 8 bases from J, leaving 10 bases between.

The chain employs TRBV18 and TRBJ2-6; TRBD2 might be the D (5 bases). The germline V gene encodes CDR1 KGHSH and CDR2 LQKENI. CDR3 length: 19 residues. Trimming shortened V by 3 bases and J by 0 bases, and 18 bases separated the two germline ends. The CDR3 spells CASSPGKEALSSGANVLTF. The CDR3 coding sequence is TGTGCCAGCTCACCCGGGAAGGAGGCCCTATCCTCTGGGGCCAACGTCCTGACTTTC. Supplemented by reference TRBV18 and TRBJ2-6, the full variable domain reads NAGVMQNPRHLVRRRGQEARLRCSPMKGHSHVYWYRQLPEEGLKFMVYLQKENIIDESGMPKERFSAEFPKEGPSILRIQQVVRGDSAAYFCASSPGKEALSSGANVLTFGAGSRLTVL.

V and J are TRBV10-2 and TRBJ2-1; 10 bases agree with TRBD2. The CDR3 totals 15 residues. Losses at the gene ends were 3 bases for V and 6 bases for J; bases not matched to a gene: 5. Per the germline V gene, CDR1 is WSHSY and CDR2 is SAAADI. Here the CDR3 DNA reads TGCGCCAGCAGTGAATTCCGACTAGCGGGCAATGAGCAGTTCTTC. It codes for CASSEFRLAGNEQFF.